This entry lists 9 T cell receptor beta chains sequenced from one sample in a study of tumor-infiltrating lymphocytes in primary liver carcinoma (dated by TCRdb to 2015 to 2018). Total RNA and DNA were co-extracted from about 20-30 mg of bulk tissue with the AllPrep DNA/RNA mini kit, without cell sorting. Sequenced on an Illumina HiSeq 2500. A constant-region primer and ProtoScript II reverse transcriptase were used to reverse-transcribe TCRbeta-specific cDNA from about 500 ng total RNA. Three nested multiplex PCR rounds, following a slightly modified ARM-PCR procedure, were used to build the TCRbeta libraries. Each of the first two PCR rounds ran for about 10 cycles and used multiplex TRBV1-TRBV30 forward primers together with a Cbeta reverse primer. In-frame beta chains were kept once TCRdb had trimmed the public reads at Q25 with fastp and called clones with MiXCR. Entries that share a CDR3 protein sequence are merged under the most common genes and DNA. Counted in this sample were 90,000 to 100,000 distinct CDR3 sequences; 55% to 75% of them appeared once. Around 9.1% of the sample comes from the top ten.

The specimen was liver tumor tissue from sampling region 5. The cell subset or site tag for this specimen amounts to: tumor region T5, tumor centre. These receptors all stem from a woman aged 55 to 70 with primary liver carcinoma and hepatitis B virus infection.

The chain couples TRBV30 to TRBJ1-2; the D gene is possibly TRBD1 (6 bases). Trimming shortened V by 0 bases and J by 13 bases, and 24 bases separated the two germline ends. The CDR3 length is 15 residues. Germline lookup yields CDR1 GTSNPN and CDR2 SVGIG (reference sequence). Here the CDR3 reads CAWSVAGTSAGSCTF. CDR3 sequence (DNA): TGTGCCTGGAGTGTGGCGGGGACAAGTGCGGGAAGCTGCACCTTC.

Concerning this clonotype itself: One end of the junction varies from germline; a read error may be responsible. CDR3 sequence (DNA): TGCGCCACCAGCTTGACTAGCGGGAGCTCCTACAATGAGCAGTTCTTC. Its protein is CATSLTSGSSYNEQFF. The V call is TRBV5-1, the J call TRBJ2-1; 12 bases are shared with TRBD2. CDR1 and CDR2 (germline): SGHRS, YFSETQ. This CDR3 comprises 16 residues.

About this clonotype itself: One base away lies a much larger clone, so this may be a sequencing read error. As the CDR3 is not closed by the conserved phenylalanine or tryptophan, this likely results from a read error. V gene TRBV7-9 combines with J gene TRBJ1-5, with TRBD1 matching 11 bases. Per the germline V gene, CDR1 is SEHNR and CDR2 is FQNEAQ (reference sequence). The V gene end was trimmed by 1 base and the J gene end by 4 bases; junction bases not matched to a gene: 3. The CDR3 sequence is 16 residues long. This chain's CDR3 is CASSLVGQGENQPQHS. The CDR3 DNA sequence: TGTGCCAGCAGCTTAGTGGGACAGGGGGAAAATCAGCCCCAGCATTCT.

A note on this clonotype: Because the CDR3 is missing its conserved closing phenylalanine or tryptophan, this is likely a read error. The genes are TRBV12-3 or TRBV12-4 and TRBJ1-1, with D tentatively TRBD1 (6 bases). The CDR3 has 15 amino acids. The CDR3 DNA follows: TGTGCCAGCAGTCGCTCGGACAGACTGAACATTGAAGCTTTCTCC. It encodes CASSRSDRLNIEAFS.

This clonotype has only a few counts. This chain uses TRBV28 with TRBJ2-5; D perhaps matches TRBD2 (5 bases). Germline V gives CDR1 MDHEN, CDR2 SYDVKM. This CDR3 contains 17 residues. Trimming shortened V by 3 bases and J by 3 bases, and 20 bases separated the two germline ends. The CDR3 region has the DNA TGTGCCAGCAGTTTTAACGTCCTACTAGAGGGAGAAGAGACCCAGTACTTC. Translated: CASSFNVLLEGEETQYF.

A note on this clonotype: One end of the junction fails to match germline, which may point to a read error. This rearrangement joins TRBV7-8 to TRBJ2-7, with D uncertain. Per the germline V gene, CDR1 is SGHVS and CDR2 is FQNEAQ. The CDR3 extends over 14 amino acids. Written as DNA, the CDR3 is TGTACCAGCAGCCCTCGCGGCAGTCCCTACGAGCAGTACTTC. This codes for CTSSPRGSPYEQYF. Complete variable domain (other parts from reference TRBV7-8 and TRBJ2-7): GAGVSQSPRYKVAKRGQDVALRCDPISGHVSLFWYQQALGQGPEFLTYFQNEAQLDKSGLPSDRFFAERPEGSVSTLKIQRTQQEDSAVYLCTSSPRGSPYEQYFGPGTRLTVT.

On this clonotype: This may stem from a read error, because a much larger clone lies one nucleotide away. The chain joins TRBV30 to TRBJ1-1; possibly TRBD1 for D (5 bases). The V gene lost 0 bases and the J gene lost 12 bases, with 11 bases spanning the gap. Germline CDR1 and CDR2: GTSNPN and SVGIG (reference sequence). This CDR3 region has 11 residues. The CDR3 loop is CAWSVRDETFF. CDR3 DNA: TGTGCCTGGAGTGTGAGGGACGAGACTTTCTTT.

CDR3 DNA: TGTGCCAGCAGCTGGGGGAGGCAGGGGATGGCAGATACGCAGTATTTT. As protein: CASSWGRQGMADTQYF. V gene TRBV11-2 combines with J gene TRBJ2-3; either TRBD1 or TRBD2 may fit D (6 bases each). Trimming removed 4 bases from V and 4 bases from J, with 18 bases in between. Germline loops: CDR1 SGHAT, CDR2 FQNNGV. The length of the CDR3 is 16 residues.

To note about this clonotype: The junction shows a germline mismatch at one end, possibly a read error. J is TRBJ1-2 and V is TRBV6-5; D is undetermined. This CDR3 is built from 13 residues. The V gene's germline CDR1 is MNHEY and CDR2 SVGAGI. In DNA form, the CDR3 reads TGTGCCAGCAGCTACTTCCATGGGGATGGCTACACCTTC. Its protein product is CASSYFHGDGYTF.